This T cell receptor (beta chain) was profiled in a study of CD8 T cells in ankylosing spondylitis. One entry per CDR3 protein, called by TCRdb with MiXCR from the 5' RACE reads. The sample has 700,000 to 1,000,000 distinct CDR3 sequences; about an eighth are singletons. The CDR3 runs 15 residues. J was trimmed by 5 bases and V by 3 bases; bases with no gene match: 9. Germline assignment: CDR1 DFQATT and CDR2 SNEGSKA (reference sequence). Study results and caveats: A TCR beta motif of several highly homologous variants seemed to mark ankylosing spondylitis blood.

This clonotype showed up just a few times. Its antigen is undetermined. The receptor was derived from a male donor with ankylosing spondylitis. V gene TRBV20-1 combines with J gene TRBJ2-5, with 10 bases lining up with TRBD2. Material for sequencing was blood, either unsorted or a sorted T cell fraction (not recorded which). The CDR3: CSASLVAGGWETQYF. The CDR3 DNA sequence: TGCAGTGCTAGTTTGGTAGCGGGGGGATGGGAGACCCAGTACTTC.